Listed below are T cell receptor beta chains from one sample, sequenced in a study of blood T cell repertoires in COVID-19. Assay used: immunoSEQ multiplex PCR; TCRdb lists only in-frame clones, some missing. The table records approximately 350,000 clones, about 89% of them present only once. Input material: peripheral blood. Receptors originate from a man aged 35 to 55 with acute or convalescent COVID-19. Each CDR3 is given with its conserved first and last residue. D genes are given only for firm matches. Rows give clone size only sometimes, using once, few, many, or a class for an expanded clone.

>TRBJ2-2|15|-|-|TRBV5-4
TGTGCCAGCAGCTTGTTCCAGGGTTCCGTCGGGGAGCTGTTTTTT
CASSLFQGSVGELFF
>TRBJ1-3|11|-|once|TRBV12-3/TRBV12-4
TGTGCCAGCAGATACGGAGGCACCATATATTTT
CASRYGGTIYF
>TRBJ2-2|14|-|-|TRBV7-3
TGTGCCAGCAGCTTAAACAGGGCCACCGGGGAGCTGTTTTTT
CASSLNRATGELFF
>TRBJ1-1|14|TRBD1|-|TRBV5-1
TGCGCCAGCAGCTTGTTGCAGGGGGGCACTGAAGCTTTCTTT
CASSLLQGGTEAFF
>TRBJ1-6|15|TRBD1|-|TRBV14
TGTGCCAGCAGCCAAGGGAGACAGGGCGTTTCACCCCTCCACTTT
CASSQGRQGVSPLHF
>TRBJ2-1|15|TRBD1|-|TRBV11-2
TGTGCCAGCAGCTTAGGACAGGGGTCATACAATGAGCAGTTCTTC
CASSLGQGSYNEQFF
>TRBJ2-1|11|-|-|TRBV2
TGTGCCAGCAGGGAGACTGCCTGGCAGTTCTTC
CASRETAWQFF
>TRBJ2-3|15|TRBD2|-|TRBV30
TGTGCCTGGAGAATGGGACTAGCGGGAGCAGATACGCAGTATTTT
CAWRMGLAGADTQYF
>TRBJ2-3|13|-|once|TRBV28
TGTGCCAGTTCTACAGATAGCACAGATACGCAGTATTTT
CASSTDSTDTQYF
>TRBJ1-6|17|TRBD1|-|TRBV19
TGTGCCAGTAGTATCCAGGGACAGCCAGGTTATAATTCACCCCTCCACTTT
CASSIQGQPGYNSPLHF
>TRBJ1-4|14|TRBD1|-|TRBV29-1
TGCAGCGCAACGACAGGGGGCGCGAGTGAAAAACTGTTTTTT
CSATTGGASEKLFF
>TRBJ1-2|16|TRBD1|once|TRBV27
TGTGCCAGCAGTTTAGGGACAGGGGGATCTAACTATGGCTACACCTTC
CASSLGTGGSNYGYTF
>TRBJ2-5|16|TRBD2|-|TRBV7-9
TGTGCCAGCAGCTACCCCGGGACTAGGACACAAGAGACCCAGTACTTC
CASSYPGTRTQETQYF
>TRBJ1-3|14|-|-|TRBV3-1/TRBV3-2
TGTGCCAGCAGCCATTGGGGGCGTGGAAACACCATATATTTT
CASSHWGRGNTIYF
>TRBJ1-4|17|TRBD1|-|TRBV4-2
TGTGCCAGCAGCCAAGAGGCCCACGGGACAGGGGGCGAAAAACTGTTTTTT
CASSQEAHGTGGEKLFF
>TRBJ1-5|13|-|-|TRBV6-5
TGTGCCAGCAGTTACGGGGGGAGACAGCCCCAGCATTTT
CASSYGGRQPQHF
>TRBJ2-1|16|TRBD2|once|TRBV19
TGTGCCAGTAGTATAGATGACACGGGGGGTACCGTTGAGCAGTTCTTC
CASSIDDTGGTVEQFF
>TRBJ1-4|12|TRBD1|many|TRBV5-6
TGTGCCAGCAGCTTCAAGACAGGGGAACTGTTTTTT
CASSFKTGELFF
>TRBJ1-1|15|TRBD1|-|TRBV2
TGTGCCAGCAGTGAGGGCTTGACAGGGAAAATTGAAGCTTTCTTT
CASSEGLTGKIEAFF
>TRBJ1-6|13|-|-|TRBV5-1
TGCGCTACCACCCGGGACACCAATTCACCCCTCCACTTT
CATTRDTNSPLHF
>TRBJ2-3|15|-|-|TRBV9
TGTGCCAGCAGCGTAGATATGGCGGGCACAGATACGCAGTATTTT
CASSVDMAGTDTQYF
>TRBJ2-7|11|-|few|TRBV28
TGTGCCAGCAGTTTTGCCCAGGGGCAGTACTTC
CASSFAQGQYF
>TRBJ1-1|15|-|once|TRBV7-9
TGTGCCAGCAGCTCACGGGTGTCTGGGAACACTGAAGCTTTCTTT
CASSSRVSGNTEAFF
>TRBJ2-7|14|TRBD2|once|TRBV18
TGTGCCAGCTCACCTAGCGGGGGGAACTACGAGCAGTACTTC
CASSPSGGNYEQYF
>TRBJ2-3|17|-|-|TRBV4-1
TGCGCCAGCAGCCAATACCCCCCCGGGTTTTTCGAAGATACGCAGTATTTT
CASSQYPPGFFEDTQYF
>TRBJ1-2|12|-|-|TRBV9
TGTGCCAGCAGCGTAGGAGGATATGGCTACACCTTC
CASSVGGYGYTF
>TRBJ2-5|15|-|-|TRBV7-2
TGTGCCAGCAGCTTAGTGACGACAGCACAAGAGACCCAGTACTTC
CASSLVTTAQETQYF
>TRBJ1-2|13|TRBD1|-|TRBV10-1
TGCGCCAGCAGCGTGGACAGGGGAGGCGGCTACACCTTC
CASSVDRGGGYTF
>TRBJ1-2|13|-|-|TRBV12-3/TRBV12-4
TGTGCCAGCAGTTTTGGTCAGGGCGGCGGCTACACCTTC
CASSFGQGGGYTF
>TRBJ1-3|13|TRBD1|-|TRBV6-1
TGTGCCAGCAGTGAGGACAGGGTAGACACCATATATTTT
CASSEDRVDTIYF
>TRBJ2-7|15|-|once|TRBV4-1
TGCGCCAGCAGCCAAGTAGAATGGGGGCCCTACGAGCAGTACTTC
CASSQVEWGPYEQYF
>TRBJ1-5|15|-|-|TRBV18
TGTGCCAGCTCACCGTCAGGGGCGAGCAATCAGCCCCAGCATTTT
CASSPSGASNQPQHF
>TRBJ1-5|14|TRBD1|-|TRBV19
TGTGCCAGTAGCTTGACAGGGCAGAATCAGCCCCAGCATTTT
CASSLTGQNQPQHF
>TRBJ2-7|15|TRBD1|-|TRBV6-7
TGTGCCAGCACCCGACAGGGAGTTTTTTCCTACGAGCAGTACTTC
CASTRQGVFSYEQYF
>TRBJ2-7|13|TRBD2|-|TRBV27
TGTGCCAGCAAGGTTGCGGGAGTGGGGGAGCAGTACTTC
CASKVAGVGEQYF
>TRBJ1-2|12|TRBD1|-|TRBV6-5
TGTGCCAGCACCAGGGGGCCCGGGGGCTACACCTTC
CASTRGPGGYTF
>TRBJ1-2|15|-|-|TRBV28
TGTGCCAGCAGTTTGCCCCCCTTGAGAGCTAGCGGCTACACCTTC
CASSLPPLRASGYTF
>TRBJ2-5|16|TRBD2|-|TRBV27
TGTGCCAGCAGTTTATTCCCTAGCGGGAGATGGGAGACCCAGTACTTC
CASSLFPSGRWETQYF
>TRBJ2-3|15|-|-|TRBV27
TGTGCCAGCAGTTTATCTATGTGGGCCACAGATACGCAGTATTTT
CASSLSMWATDTQYF
>TRBJ1-2|11|-|-|TRBV6-5
TGTGCCAGCACTGGCGGGAGAGGCTACACCTTC
CASTGGRGYTF
>TRBJ1-1|15|TRBD1|once|TRBV5-1
TGCGCCAGCAGCAGAGGGACAGGGGAGAACACTGAAGCTTTCTTT
CASSRGTGENTEAFF
>TRBJ1-4|15|-|-|TRBV4-3
TGCGCCAGCAGCCAAGATCGGCAGGCTCAGGGTAAACTGTTTTTT
CASSQDRQAQGKLFF